This TCR beta chain emerged from a study of T cell changes during pregnancy in multiple sclerosis (dated by TCRdb to between 2019 and 2020). Regarding the research as a whole: The study looked at changes in the T cell repertoire across pregnancy in women with multiple sclerosis.

Libraries were made using the immunoSEQ multiplex PCR assay. Sourced from immuneACCESS, this table was stored by TCRdb with only in-frame sequences that have V and J called. A share of the clones is absent; for the studies checked, an unresolved V gene accounts for under half, and the remainder has no known explanation. For this sample there are tens of thousands of clones; 90% appear just once. The top ten clonotypes cover around 1.4% of the sample. CDR3 length: 14 amino acids, cysteine to phenylalanine. Solely the CDR3 DNA is kept, with 42 bases framed from the first base. Here V drops 5 bases and J drops 7 bases, and the junction holds 7 bases not matched to any gene. The CDR1 and CDR2 encoded by the germline V gene are SGHTA and FQGTGA. In this sample, this clone turned up once. The antigen it binds to is not known. No base-level quality is on record; no much larger clone is a single base apart.

The rearranged segments are TRBV7-3 and TRBJ2-1, with 8 bases aligning to TRBD1. The sequence was obtained from a female donor with multiple sclerosis, enrolled in a pregnancy study. Source: peripheral blood, taken in the third trimester of pregnancy. CDR3 protein: CASSIGTGLNEQFF. The DNA sequence is given as TGTGCCAGCAGCATCGGGACAGGATTGAATGAGCAGTTCTTC.